The TCR beta chain under discussion was sequenced for a study of PD-L1 blockade in urothelial cancer. CDR1 is SGHTA and CDR2 is FQGNSA in the germline V gene. V was trimmed by 6 bases and J by 10 bases, leaving 16 bases between them. The CDR3 sequence is 14 residues long. The protocol was immunoSEQ multiplex PCR, while the TCRdb copy is restricted to in-frame clones and leaves out a portion. There are under 100,000 clones in the sample; 82% occur only once, and 9.5% lies in the top ten. There are a few counts of this clone. This specimen was PBMCs, taken around atezolizumab (anti-PD-L1) treatment. The rearrangement links TRBV7-2 to TRBJ1-6; D is perhaps TRBD1 (6 bases). The sequence was obtained from a man between 70 and 80 years old with urothelial cancer. CDR3 protein: CASRPVGGRSPLHF. The CDR3 DNA sequence: TGTGCCAGCAGACCGGTCGGGGGGCGGTCACCCCTCCACTTT.